This TCR beta chain was captured in a study of OX40 agonist ivuxolimab in advanced cancers. Concerning the study at large: The costimulatory receptor OX40 (CD134) was targeted by ivuxolimab, a fully human IgG2 agonistic monoclonal antibody. The paper covers the monotherapy dose-escalation part of the phase I ivuxolimab trial, which included N ≈ 52 patients. Partial responses were achieved by three dose-escalation patients, of whom one had hepatocellular carcinoma and two had cutaneous melanoma. The purpose of peripheral TCRbeta sequencing was to test whether ivuxolimab changed TCR sequence diversity and led to clonal T-cell expansion. Prior anti-PD-1, anti-PD-L1 or anti-CTLA-4 therapy was permitted, and roughly two fifths of dose-escalation patients had received checkpoint inhibitors. Among the approximately 50 dose-escalation patients, some 19 had hepatocellular carcinoma, around 15 melanoma, 9 renal cell carcinoma and 9 head and neck cancer. A male proportion of nearly 85% and a mean age of roughly 58 years, ranging from 23 to 79, were recorded for the dose-escalation cohort. Intravenous ivuxolimab was administered to patients every 2 weeks at six dose levels: 0.01, 0.1, 0.3, 1.5, 3 and 10 mg/kg. What the research found in general, with its limitations: Low levels of normalized T-cell clonal expansion were also shown by some nonresponding patients. In the 0.1-3.0 mg/kg groups, partial responders had among the lowest normalized peripheral clonal expansion, particularly in CD8+ T cells. Antigen specificity was not determined for the clonally expanded peripheral T cells. At doses of 0.1 to 3.0 mg/kg, clonal expansion of both CD4+ and CD8+ blood T cells was observed from baseline to week 6. After ivuxolimab, more expanded clones were found on average in CD8+ T cells than in CD4+ T cells.

Genomic DNA was isolated from the sorted cells so that the TCRbeta CDR3 region could be sequenced. TCRbeta CDR3 regions were sequenced using the immunoSEQ Assay. TCRdb provides this immuneACCESS table in a form limited to in-frame rearrangements. Some clones are lacking; in checked studies, under half of them reflect an unresolved V gene, and why the rest are absent is not known. In all, the sample holds tens of thousands of clones, and roughly 85% of those were seen once. Clones ranked in the top ten supply 3.5% to 4% of the sample. The trial excluded patients who had a history of autoimmune disease or who were on systemic immunosuppression. Peripheral blood for TCR sequencing was drawn from every dose cohort at baseline, at cycle 4 day 1 and at cycle 7 day 1. The samples were taken from a phase I, first-in-human, multicenter, open-label dose-escalation trial of ivuxolimab. Adults with locally advanced or metastatic melanoma, renal cell carcinoma, hepatocellular carcinoma or head and neck squamous cell carcinoma were enrolled in the trial. Before TCR sequencing, CD4+ T cells and CD8+ T cells were sorted from peripheral blood as separate populations.

With respect to this clone: Its antigen is unknown. Per-nucleotide qualities are absent, and no much larger clonotype sits a single base away.

The CDR3 sequence holds 15 residues, the cysteine and phenylalanine included. The CDR3 DNA has 45 bases and is translated from base 1. V drops 2 bases and J drops 1 base, leaving 12 bases in between. CDR1 is given as SNHLY and CDR2 as FYNNEI, both from the germline V gene. The rearrangement combines TRBV2 with TRBJ2-7, with an unclear D gene assignment. Sequenced material: CD4+ or CD8+ T cells sorted from blood, taken in a trial of the OX40 agonist ivuxolimab. This receptor was obtained from an adult with an advanced solid tumor such as melanoma, head and neck, liver or kidney cancer. The sequence in DNA is TGTGCCAGCAGTGAACGGGTCCCGTCTTCCTACGAGCAGTACTTC. This sequence encodes CASSERVPSSYEQYF.